Included here is one T cell receptor beta chain sequence, with context. Its target is unknown. Vbeta (60) and Jbeta (13) primers were used in the PCR. In the source study's methods: Roughly 11 million shared chains were among some 80 million unique TCR beta chains counted in a later analysis. Sequenced by immunoSEQ multiplex PCR; TCRdb stores in-frame clones only, minus some. V and J calls and clone size are copied from that table; D and trimming were computed from the DNA. The sample has around 150,000 clones; 84% are singletons. Trimming removed 0 bases at V and 1 base at J, with 11 bases between. Germline V gene sequence: CDR1 MNHNY, CDR2 SVGAGI (reference sequence). This CDR3 region has 16 residues. The data originate from a study of cytomegalovirus exposure and HLA in healthy donors. Study-level results: Later analysis identified over 15,000 TCR beta sequences associated with HLA alleles, using a false discovery rate threshold of 0.05. In a later analysis, a missense DCLRE1C variant was linked to TCR beta V- and J-gene trimming.

V and J are TRBV6-6 and TRBJ2-3; D gene ambiguous. This TCR was recovered from a man between 45 and 60 years old in good health and CMV-seropositive. Material for sequencing was PBMCs. CDR3 loop: CASSYSLRSGTDTQYF. The DNA of the CDR3 is TGTGCCAGCAGTTACTCGCTTCGTAGTGGCACAGATACGCAGTATTTT.